This T cell receptor (beta chain) was captured by sequencing in a study of blood T cells in healthy people across ages. Then a second PCR, running about 6 to 12 cycles, was carried out with a sample-barcoded 5' primer and a J-beta primer mix. TCRdb independently ran MiXCR on the 5' RACE reads; one entry per CDR3 protein. The sample has roughly 900,000 distinct CDR3 sequences; more than 25% are singletons. A note on this clonotype: Its specificity is unknown.

Study-wide findings and caveats: Roughly linear age-related decline in beta diversity appeared, significant by age around 42.

CDR1 and CDR2 (germline): MNHEY, SVGAGI. With 5 bases removed from V and 6 bases from J, the gap between germline ends came to 13 bases. The length of the CDR3 is 13 residues. Input material: blood. The chain couples TRBV6-5 to TRBJ1-1; possible D gene TRBD1, 6 bases. The TCR originated in an elderly woman in good health. CDR3 coding DNA: TGTGCCAGCAGTCTTATAGGGGGGGCTGAAGCTTTCTTT. Translating gives CASSLIGGAEAFF.